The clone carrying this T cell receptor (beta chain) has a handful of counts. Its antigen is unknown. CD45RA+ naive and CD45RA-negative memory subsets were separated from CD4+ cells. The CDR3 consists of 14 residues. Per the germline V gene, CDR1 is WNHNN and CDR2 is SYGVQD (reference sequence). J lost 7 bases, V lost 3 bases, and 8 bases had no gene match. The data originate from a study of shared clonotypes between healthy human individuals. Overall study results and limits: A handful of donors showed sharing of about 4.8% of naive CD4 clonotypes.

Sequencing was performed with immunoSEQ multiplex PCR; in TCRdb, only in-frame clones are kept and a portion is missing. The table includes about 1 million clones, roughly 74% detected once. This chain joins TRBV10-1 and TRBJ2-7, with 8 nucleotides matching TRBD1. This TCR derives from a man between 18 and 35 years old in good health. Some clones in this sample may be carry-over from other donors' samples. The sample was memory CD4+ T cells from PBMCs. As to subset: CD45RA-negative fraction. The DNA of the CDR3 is TGCGCCAGCAGTGACGCGGGGACAGGAGAGGAGCAGTACTTC. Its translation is CASSDAGTGEEQYF.